The 14 T cell receptor beta chains reported below all come from one sample, sequenced in a study of cytomegalovirus exposure and HLA in healthy donors. PCR used 60 Vbeta primers and 13 Jbeta primers. Libraries were prepared by immunoSEQ multiplex PCR; TCRdb keeps only in-frame clonotypes and omits some of them. The data show over 110,000 clones, approximately 80% seen once. The sequencing sample was made of PBMCs. The receptors originated from a woman in her 40s in good health and CMV-seropositive.

The rearrangement joins TRBV6-1 to TRBJ1-1; TRBD1 agrees at 12 bases. Trimming took 6 bases from V and 8 from J; bases not matched to a gene: 7. The germline CDR1 and CDR2 sequences are MNHNS and SASEGT. The CDR3 is 14 residues long. The CDR3: CASSTGQGAREAFF. CDR3 nucleotides: TGTGCCAGCAGCACGGGACAGGGGGCGCGAGAAGCTTTCTTT.

This sequence joins TRBV2 and TRBJ2-3; 9 bases agree with TRBD2. The CDR3 is 16 residues long. V gave up 8 bases and J gave up 2 bases; unmatched junction bases: 11. Germline values: CDR1 SNHLY, CDR2 FYNNEI. CDR3 coding DNA: TGTGCCAGCCTACTACCGGGACTAGCCCCCACAGATACGCAGTATTTT. This codes for CASLLPGLAPTDTQYF.

This clone was observed a handful of times. This chain connects TRBV5-1 to TRBJ2-1; possible D gene TRBD2, 5 bases. This CDR3 is 15 amino acids long. The germline V gene encodes CDR1 SGHRS and CDR2 YFSETQ. Trimming took off 0 bases at V and 9 bases at J, with 16 bases between the two ends. The CDR3 DNA reads as TGCGCCAGCAGCTTGGCCACTAGTAGGGCGGGTGAGCAGTTCTTC. Translation: CASSLATSRAGEQFF.

This clone was picked up a small number of times. The V and J genes are TRBV5-1 and TRBJ2-5; D is unclear. The CDR3 runs 14 residues. The germline V and J ends were trimmed by 1 base and 4 bases, with 11 bases remaining between them. Per the germline V gene, CDR1 is SGHRS and CDR2 is YFSETQ. This CDR3 is CASSLMPGRETQYF. The CDR3, as DNA: TGCGCCAGCAGCTTGATGCCAGGCCGAGAGACCCAGTACTTC. The complete variable domain, with remaining parts taken from reference TRBV5-1 and TRBJ2-5, reads KAGVTQTPRYLIKTRGQQVTLSCSPISGHRSVSWYQQTPGQGLQFLFEYFSETQRNKGNFPGRFSGRQFSNSRSEMNVSTLELGDSALYLCASSLMPGRETQYFGPGTRLLVL.

The chain has TRBV5-5 and TRBJ1-3, with 7 positions matching TRBD1. Trimming at V came to 6 bases and at J to 8 bases, leaving 8 bases not matched to a gene. There are 13 residues in the CDR3. Germline values: CDR1 SGHKS, CDR2 YYEKEE (reference sequence). The CDR3 DNA reads TGTGCCAGCAACGTTGACAGGGTGGACACCATATATTTT. As protein: CASNVDRVDTIYF.

This chain uses TRBV6-5 with TRBJ2-2; D gene ambiguous. Trimming cost V 4 bases and J 3 bases, with 6 bases left between them. CDR3 size: 13 residues. Germline-derived CDR1 and CDR2 are MNHEY and SVGAGI. CDR3 bases: TGTGCCAGCAGTTTCGGTGACACCGGGGAGCTGTTTTTT. Encoded protein: CASSFGDTGELFF.

This chain uses TRBV5-1 with TRBJ1-1, with D perhaps matching TRBD1 (6 bases). The CDR3 is 14 residues long. V lost 4 bases, J lost 6 bases, and 16 bases lay in between. Germline V gives CDR1 SGHRS, CDR2 YFSETQ. The CDR3 sequence: CASSPGQTVAEAFF. The CDR3 bases are TGCGCCAGCAGCCCCGGACAGACTGTGGCTGAAGCTTTCTTT.

The chain combines TRBV12-1 with TRBJ2-2; the D segment call TRBD2 is taken from the table without a DNA check. TRBV12-1 is a documented pseudogene. The CDR3 sequence is 20 residues long. Written as DNA, the CDR3 is TGTGCCAGCAGCCCAGGCCGGGACAGGGGAGCGGGAGGGCCCACCGGGGAGCTGTTTTTT. Translated, it gives CASSPGRDRGAGGPTGELFF.

This clone was observed a few times. The chain couples TRBV6-1 to TRBJ2-5; no clear D. Germline-derived CDR1 and CDR2 are MNHNS and SASEGT. Trimming removed 2 bases at V and 1 base at J, with 5 bases between. The CDR3 consists of 13 residues. CDR3 sequence: CASSERPQETQYF. DNA for the CDR3: TGTGCCAGCAGTGAACGTCCCCAAGAGACCCAGTACTTC.

V usage is TRBV27 and J usage is TRBJ2-3, with D tentatively TRBD2 (5 bases). The CDR3 is 16 residues long. The V gene lost 8 bases and the J gene lost 7 bases, with 25 bases spanning the gap. Germline assignment: CDR1 MNHEY and CDR2 SMNVEV (reference sequence). The CDR3 DNA sequence: TGTGCCAGCGGACTCATTACTCGGAGACTACCTCATACGCAGTATTTT. The encoded protein is CASGLITRRLPHTQYF.

The chain joins TRBV5-6 to TRBJ2-3, with TRBD2 identical over 10 bases. This CDR3 has 19 residues. Looked up from germline, CDR1 is SGHDT and CDR2 is YYEEEE. The ends lost 5 bases at V and 4 bases at J; junction bases unmatched: 19. Here the CDR3 reads CASRSYGLAALRPADTQYF. For the CDR3, the DNA is TGTGCCAGCAGATCGTACGGACTAGCGGCCCTTCGGCCGGCAGATACGCAGTATTTT.

V is TRBV4-1 and J is TRBJ1-1; D unresolved. Germline V CDR1 and CDR2: MGHRA, YSYEKL. This CDR3 has 15 amino acids. V was shortened by 1 base and J by 0 bases, with 9 bases between the two germline ends. CDR3 DNA: TGCGCCAGCAGCCAAGTTTTCGGTCTGAACACTGAAGCTTTCTTT. It encodes CASSQVFGLNTEAFF.

This chain joins TRBV5-1 and TRBJ2-4; TRBD2 might be the D (5 bases). Germline V gene lookup returns CDR1 SGHRS and CDR2 YFSETQ. This CDR3 contains 15 residues. V lost 4 bases and J lost 8, with 19 bases in between. CDR3 residues: CASSPEERGFDIQYF. The CDR3 DNA follows: TGCGCCAGCAGCCCTGAGGAACGGGGTTTTGACATTCAGTACTTC.

The V and J genes are TRBV9 and TRBJ2-1; 9 bases align to TRBD2. Per the germline V gene, CDR1 is SGDLS and CDR2 is YYNGEE. V gave up 4 bases and J gave up 5 bases; unmatched junction bases: 16. This CDR3 region has 18 residues. CDR3 DNA sequence: TGTGCCAGCAGCACCCGTCATTGGGGGGCTAGCGGGAACAATGAGCAGTTCTTC. It translates to CASSTRHWGASGNNEQFF.